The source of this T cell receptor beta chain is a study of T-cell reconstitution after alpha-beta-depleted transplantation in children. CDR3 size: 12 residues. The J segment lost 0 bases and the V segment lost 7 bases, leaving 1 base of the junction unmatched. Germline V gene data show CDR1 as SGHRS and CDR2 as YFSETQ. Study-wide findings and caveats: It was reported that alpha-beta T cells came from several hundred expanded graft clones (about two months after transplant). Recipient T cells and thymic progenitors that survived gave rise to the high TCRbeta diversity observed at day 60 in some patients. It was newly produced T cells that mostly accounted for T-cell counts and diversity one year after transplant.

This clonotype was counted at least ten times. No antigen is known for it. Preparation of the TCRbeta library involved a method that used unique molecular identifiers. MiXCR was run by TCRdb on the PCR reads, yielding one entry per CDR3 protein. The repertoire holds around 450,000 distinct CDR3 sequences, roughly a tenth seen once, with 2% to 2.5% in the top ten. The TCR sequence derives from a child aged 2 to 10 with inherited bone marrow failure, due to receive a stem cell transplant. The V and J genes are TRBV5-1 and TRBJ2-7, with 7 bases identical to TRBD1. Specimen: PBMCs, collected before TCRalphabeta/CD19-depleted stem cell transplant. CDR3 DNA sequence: TGCGCCAGCCGGGACAGCTCCTACGAGCAGTACTTC. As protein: CASRDSSYEQYF.